One and the same sample provided the 18 T cell receptor beta chains below, sequenced in a study of blood T cell repertoires in COVID-19. Sequencing was performed with immunoSEQ multiplex PCR; in TCRdb, only in-frame clones are kept and a portion is missing. The data contain approximately 100,000 clones, about 84% of them singletons. Sequencing used peripheral blood. The receptors shown here come from a woman aged 60-75 years with acute or convalescent COVID-19.

The chain carries TRBV20-1 and TRBJ2-3, with unresolved D. The CDR3 contains 11 residues. Germline-derived CDR1 and CDR2 are DFQATT and SNEGSKA (reference sequence). Between the trimmed V and J ends, which lost 2 bases and 6 bases, there was a span of 6 bases. The CDR3 region has the DNA TGCAGTGCTAGACCCGAGGATACGCAGTATTTT. Its translation: CSARPEDTQYF.

This rearrangement joins TRBV19 to TRBJ2-1; TRBD2 matches at 10 bases. The CDR3 totals 15 residues. V was clipped by 5 bases and J by 6 bases; unmatched bases: 7. Germline CDR1 and CDR2: LNHDA and SQIVND (reference sequence). The CDR3 is CASSPPSGRANEQFF. CDR3 coding DNA: TGTGCCAGTAGTCCTCCCAGCGGGAGGGCCAATGAGCAGTTCTTC.

The chain recombines TRBV6-6 with TRBJ1-6; D gene unclear. V was clipped by 6 bases and J by 8 bases, with 11 bases between them. This CDR3 is built from 13 residues. CDR1 and CDR2 (germline): MNHNY, SVGAGI (reference sequence). CDR3 nucleotides: TGTGCCAGCAGCTACAATTATGATTCACCCCTCCACTTT. Translated: CASSYNYDSPLHF.

This sequence joins TRBV5-1 and TRBJ1-1; 10 nucleotides agree with TRBD1. The CDR3 extends over 16 amino acids. V gave up 4 bases and J gave up 4 bases; unmatched junction bases: 10. Germline assignment: CDR1 SGHRS and CDR2 YFSETQ. CDR3 nucleotides: TGCGCCAGCAGCCAAGGGGACAGGGGTCCGGGCACTGAAGCTTTCTTT. Translated: CASSQGDRGPGTEAFF. Supplemented by reference TRBV5-1 and TRBJ1-1, the full variable domain reads KAGVTQTPRYLIKTRGQQVTLSCSPISGHRSVSWYQQTPGQGLQFLFEYFSETQRNKGNFPGRFSGRQFSNSRSEMNVSTLELGDSALYLCASSQGDRGPGTEAFFGQGTRLTVV.

This clone was counted once. The V call is TRBV2, the J call TRBJ2-5, with a weak D call TRBD1 (5 bases). The V end lost 4 bases, the J end lost 4 bases, and 16 bases lay between the germline ends. Germline CDR1 is SNHLY and CDR2 is FYNNEI. The CDR3 runs to 15 residues. The CDR3 bases are TGTGCCAGCAGTGTCGAGCAGGGAATTGGAGAGACCCAGTACTTC. This sequence encodes CASSVEQGIGETQYF. The full variable domain, rest sourced from reference TRBV2 and TRBJ2-5, is EPEVTQTPSHQVTQMGQEVILRCVPISNHLYFYWYRQILGQKVEFLVSFYNNEISEKSEIFDDQFSVERPDGSNFTLKIRSTKLEDSAMYFCASSVEQGIGETQYFGPGTRLLVL.

This chain links TRBV27 with TRBJ2-5; D is ambiguous. V gave up 6 bases and J gave up 5 bases, with 25 bases separating them. Germline V gene sequence: CDR1 MNHEY, CDR2 SMNVEV (reference sequence). The CDR3 sequence is 17 residues long. The CDR3 loop is CASRNSKEVSWYETQYF. DNA for the CDR3: TGTGCCAGCAGGAACTCCAAAGAGGTGTCGTGGTATGAGACCCAGTACTTC.

This sequence joins TRBV7-2 and TRBJ1-2; 10 bases are a match to TRBD1. V shed 3 bases and J 1 base; nucleotides not matched to a gene: 2. The CDR3 totals 15 residues. Germline CDR1 and CDR2: SGHTA and FQGNSA. CDR3 nucleotide sequence: TGTGCCAGCAGCTTGGGACAGGGGATTAACTATGGCTACACCTTC. It encodes CASSLGQGINYGYTF.

This chain uses TRBV11-3 with TRBJ1-4, with 8 bases identical to TRBD1. After removal of 5 bases from V and 4 bases from J, the junction contained 6 bases not matched to a gene. This CDR3 is 15 amino acids long. Germline CDR1 is SGHNT and CDR2 is YENEEA. CDR3 nucleotide sequence: TGTGCCAGCAGCCCGTCGACAGGGGATAATGAAAAACTGTTTTTT. Translation: CASSPSTGDNEKLFF.

This rearrangement joins TRBV5-1 to TRBJ2-6; D is undetermined. Germline CDR1 and CDR2: SGHRS and YFSETQ. V was shortened by 5 bases and J by 0 bases, with 6 bases between the two germline ends. CDR3 length: 14 residues. CDR3 sequence (DNA): TGCGCCAGCAGTACAACCTCTGGGGCCAACGTCCTGACTTTC. This codes for CASSTTSGANVLTF.

The chain employs TRBV6-5 and TRBJ1-2; tentatively, D is TRBD1 (6 bases). Germline V gives CDR1 MNHEY, CDR2 SVGAGI. The CDR3 covers 12 residues. V was clipped by 2 bases and J by 7 bases, with 8 bases between them. Here the CDR3 DNA reads TGTGCCAGCAGTTACCAGGGGCTTGGCTACACCTTC. As protein: CASSYQGLGYTF.

The chain is built from TRBV19 and TRBJ1-1; D may be TRBD1 (5 bases). CDR3 length: 15 amino acids. From germline, CDR1 is LNHDA and CDR2 SQIVND (reference sequence). V was trimmed by 5 bases and J by 3 bases, leaving 16 bases between them. CDR3 nucleotide sequence: TGTGCCAGTAGTCCAAGGGGCAGGATCGACACTGAAGCTTTCTTT. It is translated as CASSPRGRIDTEAFF.

For this clone: This sample also contains other DNA sequences that code for the same CDR3. The J gene is TRBJ1-2, the V gene TRBV19; perhaps TRBD1 as D (6 bases). The CDR3 spans 13 residues. Germline V gives CDR1 LNHDA, CDR2 SQIVND (reference sequence). The germline V and J ends were trimmed by 3 bases and 7 bases, with 12 bases remaining between them. Written as DNA, the CDR3 is TGTGCCAGTAGTATTGGAACAGGGAGTGGCTACACCTTC. It translates to CASSIGTGSGYTF.

The chain joins TRBV28 to TRBJ1-2; D may be TRBD1 (6 bases). The germline V gene has CDR1 MDHEN and CDR2 SYDVKM. Trimming removed 6 bases from V and 1 base from J, with 15 bases in between. The CDR3 runs to 15 residues. The CDR3 sequence: CASSPGGRGNYGYTF. The DNA for the CDR3 is TGTGCCAGCAGCCCTGGGGGCCGGGGTAACTATGGCTACACCTTC.

The genes are TRBV28 and TRBJ1-5, with D possibly matching TRBD1 (6 bases). This CDR3 has 15 amino acids. The germline gives CDR1 MDHEN, CDR2 SYDVKM. V shed 5 bases and J shed 7 bases, with 18 bases lying between them. The CDR3 region is CASSRQTGTGQPQHF. CDR3 bases: TGTGCCAGCAGTCGACAAACAGGGACGGGACAGCCCCAGCATTTT. The variable domain in full, with the rest retrieved from reference TRBV28 and TRBJ1-5, is DVKVTQSSRYLVKRTGEKVFLECVQDMDHENMFWYRQDPGLGLRLIYFSYDVKMKEKGDIPEGYSVSREKKERFSLILESASTNQTSMYLCASSRQTGTGQPQHFGDGTRLSIL.

The rearrangement joins TRBV30 to TRBJ2-1; D is undetermined. The CDR3 spans 14 residues. Looked up from germline, CDR1 is GTSNPN and CDR2 is SVGIG (reference sequence). Trimming took off 3 bases at V and 9 bases at J, with 18 bases between the two ends. The CDR3 nucleotides read TGTGCCTGGAGCGCTCTCCTTTTCGAGAGTGAGCAGTTCTTC. This gives the protein CAWSALLFESEQFF.

Within the sample, this clone is medium-sized. V is TRBV6-1 and J is TRBJ2-7; TRBD1 aligns across 7 bases. V shed 0 bases, J shed 0 bases, and the junction held 2 bases outside the gene matches. Germline lookup yields CDR1 MNHNS and CDR2 SASEGT. This CDR3 spans 15 amino acids. CDR3 in DNA: TGTGCCAGCAGTGAAGCGGGGGACAGCTCCTACGAGCAGTACTTC. Its protein product is CASSEAGDSSYEQYF.

The V call is TRBV25-1, the J call TRBJ1-2; D unclear. The CDR3 loop spans 14 amino acids. The germline gives CDR1 MGHDK, CDR2 SYGVNS. Deletions cut 3 bases from V and 5 bases from J, with 13 bases between. The CDR3 DNA sequence: TGTGCCAGCAGTGAGCAGGCGTCCTCGTATGGCTACACCTTC. Its translation is CASSEQASSYGYTF.

The chain carries TRBV10-1 and TRBJ1-2; no clear D gene. CDR1 and CDR2 from the germline V gene are WNHNN and SYGVQD (reference sequence). With 3 bases removed from V and 5 bases from J, the gap between germline ends came to 4 bases. The CDR3 totals 11 residues. CDR3 nucleotides: TGCGCCAGCAGTGACGGGTATGGCTACACCTTC. It is translated as CASSDGYGYTF.